The present TCR beta chain was sequenced within a study of CD8 T cells in ankylosing spondylitis. Study outcomes and limitations: Matched synovial fluid from ankylosing spondylitis patients was reported to be enriched for disease-linked clones. Eight or nine highly homologous variants formed a TCR beta motif that appeared characteristic of ankylosing spondylitis blood.

Using quantitative 5'-RACE with molecular barcodes, the authors made TCR beta libraries. TCRdb analysed the 5' RACE reads with MiXCR anew, one entry per CDR3 protein. The table has about 500,000 distinct CDR3 sequences, roughly 5.3% seen once. About this clonotype itself: Its cognate antigen is unknown.

The CDR3 runs to 14 residues. The ends lost 7 bases at V and 4 bases at J; junction bases unmatched: 6. The source material was blood, either unsorted or a sorted T cell fraction (not recorded which). The sequence came from a male donor with ankylosing spondylitis. The gene calls are TRBV12-3 or TRBV12-4 and TRBJ2-1, with 8 bases that match TRBD2. In nucleotides, the CDR3 is TGTGCCAGCACGGGGGGGGCTTTATACAATGAGCAGTTCTTC. Translating it yields CASTGGALYNEQFF.